A selection of T cell receptor beta chains follows, all from one sample in a study of cytomegalovirus exposure and HLA in healthy donors. The repertoire was sequenced with immunoSEQ multiplex PCR; TCRdb's copy has only in-frame clones and lacks some. The repertoire includes some 150,000 clones, more than 60% of them detected once, and around 1.5% sits in the top ten. Material for sequencing was PBMCs. The receptors here all came from a female donor in good health and CMV-seronegative. Both conserved end residues are part of each CDR3. A D gene is named only where the DNA matches it firmly. Not every row has a clone size; where given, it reads once, few, many or a size class.

size: -
V: TRBV5-4
D: -
J: TRBJ1-1
DNA: TGTGCCAGCAGCCTGGTCGTGAACACTGAAGCTTTCTTT
CDR3: CASSLVVNTEAFF

size: -
V: TRBV14
D: TRBD2
J: TRBJ2-2
DNA: TGTGCCAGCAGCTTCGGACTAGCGGCTAACCCCGGGGAGCTGTTTTTT
CDR3: CASSFGLAANPGELFF

size: -
V: TRBV2
D: TRBD1
J: TRBJ1-2
DNA: TGTGCCAGCAGTGAAGCGGGGGACAGGGTATTCTATGGCTACACCTTC
CDR3: CASSEAGDRVFYGYTF

size: -
V: TRBV6-5
D: TRBD1
J: TRBJ1-5
DNA: TGTGCCAGCAGACGACAGGGAAATAGCAATCAGCCCCAGCATTTT
CDR3: CASRRQGNSNQPQHF

size: -
V: TRBV6-1
D: -
J: TRBJ1-2
DNA: TGTGCCAGCAGTGAAACCGCAGGGAGGGTTTATGGCTACACCTTC
CDR3: CASSETAGRVYGYTF

size: -
V: TRBV5-1
D: TRBD2
J: TRBJ2-7
DNA: TGCGCCAGCAGCTTGACCGTCCCGGGACTAGCGGGCCCCTCCTACGAGCAGTACTTC
CDR3: CASSLTVPGLAGPSYEQYF

size: few
V: TRBV18
D: -
J: TRBJ1-1
DNA: TGTGCCAGCTCACCTGATATAAGGGGCGCGAACACTGAAGCTTTCTTT
CDR3: CASSPDIRGANTEAFF

size: -
V: TRBV7-2
D: -
J: TRBJ2-7
DNA: TGTGCCAGCAGCTTACAACCGAGATACGAGCAGTACTTC
CDR3: CASSLQPRYEQYF

size: -
V: TRBV5-8
D: TRBD1
J: TRBJ1-1
DNA: TGTGCCAGCGCCCGAAGAGGGGGCGGGGGGGCTTTCTTT
CDR3: CASARRGGGGAFF

size: -
V: TRBV27
D: TRBD1
J: TRBJ1-2
DNA: TGTGCCAGCAGTCCAGGGACAGGGGGCTACTATGGCTACACCTTC
CDR3: CASSPGTGGYYGYTF

size: -
V: TRBV27
D: -
J: TRBJ1-1
DNA: TGTGCCAGCAGTTTAACAGGGTCCGAGGAGACTGAAGCTTTCTTT
CDR3: CASSLTGSEETEAFF

size: -
V: TRBV5-1
D: -
J: TRBJ2-2
DNA: TGCGCCAGCGCCTCGGGTAGGGGGAACACCGGGGAGCTGTTTTTT
CDR3: CASASGRGNTGELFF

size: -
V: TRBV5-6
D: -
J: TRBJ2-7
DNA: TGTGCCAGCAGCTTGCGGGGCCTGAGGGGGGAGCAGTACTTC
CDR3: CASSLRGLRGEQYF

size: -
V: TRBV13
D: TRBD1
J: TRBJ2-7
DNA: TGTGCCAGCAGCTTTGGACAGGGCTTGATCTCCTACGAGCAGTACTTC
CDR3: CASSFGQGLISYEQYF

size: -
V: TRBV19
D: -
J: TRBJ1-1
DNA: TGTGCCAGTACCGGTCGACAGGCCCCTATACAAGCTTTCTTT
CDR3: CASTGRQAPIQAFF

size: -
V: TRBV5-8
D: TRBD2
J: TRBJ2-3
DNA: TGTGCCAGCAGCTTGCTGGCGGGAGGAGATACGCAGTATTTT
CDR3: CASSLLAGGDTQYF

size: few
V: TRBV7-2
D: TRBD1
J: TRBJ2-5
DNA: TGTGCCAGCAGCACTCAGACAGGGCGAGAGACCCAGTACTTC
CDR3: CASSTQTGRETQYF

size: -
V: TRBV19
D: -
J: TRBJ2-7
DNA: TGTGCCAGTAGTATATCGCGGCAGAGCTACGAGCAGTACTTC
CDR3: CASSISRQSYEQYF

size: -
V: TRBV6-1
D: TRBD1
J: TRBJ1-2
DNA: TGTGCCAGCTCCGGACAGGGTAACTATGGCTACACCTTC
CDR3: CASSGQGNYGYTF

size: -
V: TRBV19
D: TRBD1
J: TRBJ1-2
DNA: TGTGCCAGTACCACCGGACAGGGAGGGGGATATGGCTACACCTTC
CDR3: CASTTGQGGGYGYTF

size: -
V: TRBV6-5
D: -
J: TRBJ2-6
DNA: TGTGCCAGCACAACAGGGACTGGGGCCAACGTCCTGACTTTC
CDR3: CASTTGTGANVLTF

size: -
V: TRBV2
D: TRBD1
J: TRBJ2-5
DNA: TGTGCCAGCAGCGGGGACAGGGTTGAGACCCAGTACTTC
CDR3: CASSGDRVETQYF

size: few
V: TRBV19
D: -
J: TRBJ1-2
DNA: TGTGCCAGTAGCAGCGGAACCAACTATGGCTACACCTTC
CDR3: CASSSGTNYGYTF

size: -
V: TRBV5-1
D: TRBD1
J: TRBJ1-4
DNA: TGCGCCAGCAGTTATAAGGACAGGGCCGGTGAGTCGGCTAATGAAAAACTGTTTTTT
CDR3: CASSYKDRAGESANEKLFF

size: -
V: TRBV2
D: -
J: TRBJ1-3
DNA: TGTGCCAGCAGTGAGCAGGCGTACTCTGGAAACACCATATATTTT
CDR3: CASSEQAYSGNTIYF

size: -
V: TRBV18
D: TRBD1
J: TRBJ1-1
DNA: TGTGCCAGCTCCCCAAAGGGGCCAGGGGGCACTGAAGCTTTCTTT
CDR3: CASSPKGPGGTEAFF

size: -
V: TRBV15
D: TRBD1
J: TRBJ2-5
DNA: TGTGCCACCAGCAGAGATTTTCGGTTGACAGGGGTCCAAGAGACCCAGTACTTC
CDR3: CATSRDFRLTGVQETQYF

size: -
V: TRBV6-5
D: TRBD2
J: TRBJ2-7
DNA: TGTGCCAGCAGGAAAGGGACTAGCGGGGTGTACGAGCAGTACTTC
CDR3: CASRKGTSGVYEQYF

size: -
V: TRBV27
D: -
J: TRBJ2-2
DNA: TGTGCCAGCAGTTTTTCCAGGGCCGGGGAGCTGTTTTTT
CDR3: CASSFSRAGELFF

size: -
V: TRBV10-1
D: -
J: TRBJ2-1
DNA: TGCGCCAGCAGTGAGTCGGGACTCAATGAGCAGTTCTTC
CDR3: CASSESGLNEQFF

size: -
V: TRBV7-9
D: TRBD2
J: TRBJ2-7
DNA: TGTGCCAGCAGCCCTAGCGGGGCCTACGAGCAGTACTTC
CDR3: CASSPSGAYEQYF

size: -
V: TRBV28
D: -
J: TRBJ2-1
DNA: TGTGCCAGCAGTTTATATCAGGGGACGGGTGAGCAGTTCTTC
CDR3: CASSLYQGTGEQFF

size: -
V: TRBV28
D: TRBD1
J: TRBJ1-3
DNA: TGTGCCAGCAGTCCCGGGACAGGGGTGGGAAACACCATATATTTT
CDR3: CASSPGTGVGNTIYF

size: -
V: TRBV4-1
D: TRBD1
J: TRBJ2-2
DNA: TGCGCCAGCAGCCTGTCCGGGACAGCGAACACCGGGGAGCTGTTTTTT
CDR3: CASSLSGTANTGELFF

size: -
V: TRBV19
D: TRBD2
J: TRBJ2-7
DNA: TGTGCCAGTAGTATGCTGTCTAGCGGCTACGAGCAGTACTTC
CDR3: CASSMLSSGYEQYF

size: -
V: TRBV7-8
D: -
J: TRBJ1-6
DNA: TGTGCCAGCAGCTTAGAGGGGTCCCCCCTCCACTTT
CDR3: CASSLEGSPLHF

size: few
V: TRBV5-1
D: -
J: TRBJ1-1
DNA: TGCGCCAGCAGCTTGGATTTGGGAGGAGGGACTGAAGCTTTCTTT
CDR3: CASSLDLGGGTEAFF